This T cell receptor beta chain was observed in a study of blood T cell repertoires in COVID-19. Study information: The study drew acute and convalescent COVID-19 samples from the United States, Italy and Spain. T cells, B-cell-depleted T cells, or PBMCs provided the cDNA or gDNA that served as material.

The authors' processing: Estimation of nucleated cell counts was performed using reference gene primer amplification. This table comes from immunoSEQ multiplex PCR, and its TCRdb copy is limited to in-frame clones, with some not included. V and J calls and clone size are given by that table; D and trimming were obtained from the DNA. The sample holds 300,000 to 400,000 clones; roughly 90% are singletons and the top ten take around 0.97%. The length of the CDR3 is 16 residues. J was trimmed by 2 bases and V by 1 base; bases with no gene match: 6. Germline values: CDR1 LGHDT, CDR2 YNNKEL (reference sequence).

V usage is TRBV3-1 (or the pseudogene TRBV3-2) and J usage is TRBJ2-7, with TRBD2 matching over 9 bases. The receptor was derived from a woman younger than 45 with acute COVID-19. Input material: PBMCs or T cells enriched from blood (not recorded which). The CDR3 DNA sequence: TGTGCCAGCAGCCAAGGAAGTAGCGGGGGCACCTACGAGCAGTACTTC. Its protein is CASSQGSSGGTYEQYF.